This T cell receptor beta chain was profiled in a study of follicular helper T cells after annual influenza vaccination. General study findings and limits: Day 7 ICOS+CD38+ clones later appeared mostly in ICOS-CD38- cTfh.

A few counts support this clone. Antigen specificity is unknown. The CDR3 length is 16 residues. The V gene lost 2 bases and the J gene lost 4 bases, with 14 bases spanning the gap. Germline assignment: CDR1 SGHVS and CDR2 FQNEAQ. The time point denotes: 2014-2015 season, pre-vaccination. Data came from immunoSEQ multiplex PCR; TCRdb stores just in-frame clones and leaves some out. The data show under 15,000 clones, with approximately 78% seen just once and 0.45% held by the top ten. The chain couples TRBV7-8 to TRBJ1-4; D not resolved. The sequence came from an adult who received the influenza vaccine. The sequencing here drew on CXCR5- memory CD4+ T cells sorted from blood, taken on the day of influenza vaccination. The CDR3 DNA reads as TGTGCCAGCAGCTTAAGGATCCCCGGGAATAATGAAAAACTGTTTTTT. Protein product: CASSLRIPGNNEKLFF.